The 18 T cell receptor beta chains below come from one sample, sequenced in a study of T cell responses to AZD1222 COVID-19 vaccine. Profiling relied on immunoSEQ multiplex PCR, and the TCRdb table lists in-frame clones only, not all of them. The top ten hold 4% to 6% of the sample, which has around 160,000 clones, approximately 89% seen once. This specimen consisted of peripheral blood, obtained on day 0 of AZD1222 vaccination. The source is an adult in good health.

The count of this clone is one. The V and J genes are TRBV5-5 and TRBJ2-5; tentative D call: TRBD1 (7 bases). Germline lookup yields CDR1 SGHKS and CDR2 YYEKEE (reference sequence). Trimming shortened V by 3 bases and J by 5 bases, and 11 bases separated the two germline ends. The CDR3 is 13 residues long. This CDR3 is CASSSQGRETQYF. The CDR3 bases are TGTGCCAGCAGCTCACAGGGGAGGGAGACCCAGTACTTC.

The CDR3 DNA sequence: TGTGCCAGCAGATTACGCGGGGGCAACACCGGGGAGCTGTTTTTT. Amino acid sequence: CASRLRGGNTGELFF. This sequence joins TRBV7-3 and TRBJ2-2; tentative D call: TRBD2 (7 bases). This CDR3 comprises 15 residues. Trimming removed 6 bases from V and 2 bases from J, with 13 bases in between. Germline CDR1 and CDR2: SGHTA and FQGTGA. The full variable domain, in which reference TRBV7-3 and TRBJ2-2 provide the parts outside the CDR3, is GAGVSQTPSNKVTEKGKYVELRCDPISGHTALYWYRQSLGQGPEFLIYFQGTGAADDSGLPNDRFFAVRPEGSVSTLKIQRTERGDSAVYLCASRLRGGNTGELFFGEGSRLTVL.

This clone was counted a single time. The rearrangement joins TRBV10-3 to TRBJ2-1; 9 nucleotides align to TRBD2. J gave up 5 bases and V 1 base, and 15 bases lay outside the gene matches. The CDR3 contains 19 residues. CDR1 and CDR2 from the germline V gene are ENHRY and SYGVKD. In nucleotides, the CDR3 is TGTGCCATCAGTGAGTTTTTACTAGCGGGTAGGGGGGTGAACAATGAGCAGTTCTTC. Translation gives CAISEFLLAGRGVNNEQFF.

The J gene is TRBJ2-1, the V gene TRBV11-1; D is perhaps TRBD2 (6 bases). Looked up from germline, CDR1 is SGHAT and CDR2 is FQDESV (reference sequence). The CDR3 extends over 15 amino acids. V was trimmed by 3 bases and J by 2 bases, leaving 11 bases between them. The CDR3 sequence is CASSFRDSTYNEQFF. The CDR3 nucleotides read TGTGCCAGCAGCTTCCGGGACTCCACCTACAATGAGCAGTTCTTC.

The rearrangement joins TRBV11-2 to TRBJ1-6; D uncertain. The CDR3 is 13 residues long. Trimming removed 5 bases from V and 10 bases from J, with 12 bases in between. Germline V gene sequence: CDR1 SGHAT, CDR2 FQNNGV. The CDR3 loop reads CASSGMGGSPLHF. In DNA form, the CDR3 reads TGTGCCAGCAGCGGGATGGGAGGGTCACCCCTCCACTTT.

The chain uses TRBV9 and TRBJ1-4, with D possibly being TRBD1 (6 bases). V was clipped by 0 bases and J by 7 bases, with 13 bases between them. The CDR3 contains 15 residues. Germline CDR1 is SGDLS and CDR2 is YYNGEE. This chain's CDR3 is CASSVAPGEGEKLFF. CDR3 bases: TGTGCCAGCAGCGTAGCACCAGGGGAGGGTGAAAAACTGTTTTTT. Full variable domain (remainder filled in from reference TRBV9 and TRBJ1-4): DSGVTQTPKHLITATGQRVTLRCSPRSGDLSVYWYQQSLDQGLQFLIQYYNGEERAKGNILERFSAQQFPDLHSELNLSSLELGDSALYFCASSVAPGEGEKLFFGSGTQLSVL.

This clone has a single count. The DNA for the CDR3 is TGCAGTGCTAGTCATAGGGACGAGGGTGAAGCTTTCTTT. Translating gives CSASHRDEGEAFF. The genes are TRBV20-1 and TRBJ1-1; D is perhaps TRBD1 (5 bases). V dropped 3 bases and J dropped 7 bases, with 15 bases sitting between them. CDR1 is DFQATT, CDR2 SNEGSKA, per germline (reference sequence). The CDR3 spans 13 residues.

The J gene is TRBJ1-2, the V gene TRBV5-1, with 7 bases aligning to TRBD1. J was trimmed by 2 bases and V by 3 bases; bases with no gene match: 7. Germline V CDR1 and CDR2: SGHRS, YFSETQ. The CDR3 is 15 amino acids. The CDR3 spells CASSSQQGSNYGYTF. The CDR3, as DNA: TGCGCCAGCAGCTCGCAACAGGGGTCAAACTATGGCTACACCTTC.

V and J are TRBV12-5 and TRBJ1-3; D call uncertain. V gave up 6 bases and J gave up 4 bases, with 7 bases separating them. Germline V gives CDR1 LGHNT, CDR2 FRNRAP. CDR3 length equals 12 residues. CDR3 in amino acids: CASGGFGNTIYF. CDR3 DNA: TGTGCTAGTGGAGGGTTCGGAAACACCATATATTTT. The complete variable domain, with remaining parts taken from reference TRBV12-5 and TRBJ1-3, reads DARVTQTPRHKVTEMGQEVTMRCQPILGHNTVFWYRQTMMQGLELLAYFRNRAPLDDSGMPKDRFSAEMPDATLATLKIQPSEPRDSAVYFCASGGFGNTIYFGEGSWLTVV.

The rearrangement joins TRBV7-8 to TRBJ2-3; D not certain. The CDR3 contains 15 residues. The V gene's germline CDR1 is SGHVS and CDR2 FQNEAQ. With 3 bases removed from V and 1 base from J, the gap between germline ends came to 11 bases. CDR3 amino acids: CASSFSVSRTDTQYF. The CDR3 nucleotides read TGTGCCAGCAGCTTTTCAGTCAGTCGCACAGATACGCAGTATTTT.

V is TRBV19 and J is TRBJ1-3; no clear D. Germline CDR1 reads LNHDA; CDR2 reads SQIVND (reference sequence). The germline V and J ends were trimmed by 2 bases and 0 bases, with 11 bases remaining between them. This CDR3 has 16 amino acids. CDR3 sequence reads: CASSIPVVHSGNTIYF. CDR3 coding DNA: TGTGCCAGTAGTATACCGGTCGTCCACTCTGGAAACACCATATATTTT. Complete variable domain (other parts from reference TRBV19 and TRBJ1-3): DGGITQSPKYLFRKEGQNVTLSCEQNLNHDAMYWYRQDPGQGLRLIYYSQIVNDFQKGDIAEGYSVSREKKESFPLTVTSAQKNPTAFYLCASSIPVVHSGNTIYFGEGSWLTVV.

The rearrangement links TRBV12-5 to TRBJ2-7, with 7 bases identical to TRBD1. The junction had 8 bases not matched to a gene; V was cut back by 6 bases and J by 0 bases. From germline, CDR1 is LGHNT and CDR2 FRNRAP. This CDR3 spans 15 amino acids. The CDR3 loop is CASGPSDRSSYEQYF. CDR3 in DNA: TGTGCTAGTGGCCCTTCGGACAGGTCCTCCTACGAGCAGTACTTC.

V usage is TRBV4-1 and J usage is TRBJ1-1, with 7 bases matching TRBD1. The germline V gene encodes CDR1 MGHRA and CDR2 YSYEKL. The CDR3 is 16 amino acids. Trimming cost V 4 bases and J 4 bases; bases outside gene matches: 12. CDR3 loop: CASSPEEGAVFTEAFF. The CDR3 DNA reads TGCGCCAGCAGCCCGGAGGAGGGGGCTGTTTTCACTGAAGCTTTCTTT.

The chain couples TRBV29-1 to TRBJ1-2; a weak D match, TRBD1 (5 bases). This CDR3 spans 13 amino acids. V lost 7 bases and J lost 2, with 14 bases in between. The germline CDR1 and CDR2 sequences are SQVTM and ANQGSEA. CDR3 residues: CSAKGPNNYGYTF. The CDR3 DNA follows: TGCAGCGCGAAGGGACCGAACAACTATGGCTACACCTTC.

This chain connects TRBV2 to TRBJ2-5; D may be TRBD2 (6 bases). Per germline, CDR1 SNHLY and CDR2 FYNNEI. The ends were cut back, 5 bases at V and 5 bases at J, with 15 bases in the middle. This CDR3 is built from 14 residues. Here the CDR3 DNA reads TGTGCCAGCAGTCGGGACTGGACGGTGGAGACCCAGTACTTC. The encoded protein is CASSRDWTVETQYF.

CDR3 nucleotide sequence: TGTGCCAGCAGCGCCCGGGGGCCCTACAATGAGCAGTTCTTC. This codes for CASSARGPYNEQFF. This chain connects TRBV27 to TRBJ2-1; D tentatively fits TRBD1 or TRBD2 (6 bases each). The CDR3 has 14 residues. Germline assignment: CDR1 MNHEY and CDR2 SMNVEV (reference sequence). V lost 6 bases and J 2 bases, leaving 11 bases between the germline ends.

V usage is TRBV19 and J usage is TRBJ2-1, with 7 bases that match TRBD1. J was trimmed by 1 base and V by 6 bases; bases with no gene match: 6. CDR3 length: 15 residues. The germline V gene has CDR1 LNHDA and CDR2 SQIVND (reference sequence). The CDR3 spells CASRTGTESYNEQFF. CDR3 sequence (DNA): TGTGCCAGTAGAACCGGGACAGAATCCTACAATGAGCAGTTCTTC.

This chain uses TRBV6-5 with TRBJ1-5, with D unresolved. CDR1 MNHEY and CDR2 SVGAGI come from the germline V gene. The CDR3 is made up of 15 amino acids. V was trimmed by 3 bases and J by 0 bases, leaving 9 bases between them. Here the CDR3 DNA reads TGTGCCAGCAGTTATTCCCGAACTAGCAATCAGCCCCAGCATTTT. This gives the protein CASSYSRTSNQPQHF.